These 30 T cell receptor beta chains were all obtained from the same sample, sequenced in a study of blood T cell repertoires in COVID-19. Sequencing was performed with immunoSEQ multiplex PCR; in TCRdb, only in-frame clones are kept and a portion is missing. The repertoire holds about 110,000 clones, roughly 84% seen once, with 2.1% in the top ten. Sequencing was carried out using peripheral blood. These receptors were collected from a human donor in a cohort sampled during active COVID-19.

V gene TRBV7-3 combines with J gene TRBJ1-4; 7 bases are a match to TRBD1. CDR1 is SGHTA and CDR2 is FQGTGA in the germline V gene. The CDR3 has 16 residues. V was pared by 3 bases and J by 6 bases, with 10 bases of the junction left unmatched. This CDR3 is CASSFLRQGPHEKLFF. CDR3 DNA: TGTGCCAGCAGCTTCCTGCGACAGGGTCCGCATGAAAAACTGTTTTTT.

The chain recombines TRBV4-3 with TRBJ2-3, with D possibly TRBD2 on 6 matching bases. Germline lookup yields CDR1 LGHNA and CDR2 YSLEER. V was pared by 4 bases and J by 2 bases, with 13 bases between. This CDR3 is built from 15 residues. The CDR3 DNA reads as TGCGCCAGCAGCCCGCGGATAGCGGTCACAGATACGCAGTATTTT. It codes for CASSPRIAVTDTQYF.

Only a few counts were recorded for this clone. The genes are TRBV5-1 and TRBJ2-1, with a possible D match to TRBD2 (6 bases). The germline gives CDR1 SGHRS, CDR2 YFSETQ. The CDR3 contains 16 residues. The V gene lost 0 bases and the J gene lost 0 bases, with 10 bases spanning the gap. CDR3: CASSLDLASSYNEQFF. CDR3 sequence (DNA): TGCGCCAGCAGCTTGGACCTAGCGAGCTCCTACAATGAGCAGTTCTTC.

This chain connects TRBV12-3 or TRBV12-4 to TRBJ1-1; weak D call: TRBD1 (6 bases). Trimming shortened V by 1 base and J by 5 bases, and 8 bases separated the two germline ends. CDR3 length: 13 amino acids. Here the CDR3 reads CASSLVQGTEAFF. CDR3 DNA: TGTGCCAGCAGTTTAGTGCAGGGGACTGAAGCTTTCTTT.

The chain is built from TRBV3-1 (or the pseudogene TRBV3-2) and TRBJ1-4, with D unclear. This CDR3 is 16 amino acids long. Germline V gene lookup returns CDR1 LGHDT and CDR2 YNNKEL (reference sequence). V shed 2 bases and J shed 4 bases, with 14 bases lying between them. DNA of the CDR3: TGTGCCAGCAGCCAAATCCGGGGTTTGGGTAATGAAAAACTGTTTTTT. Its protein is CASSQIRGLGNEKLFF.

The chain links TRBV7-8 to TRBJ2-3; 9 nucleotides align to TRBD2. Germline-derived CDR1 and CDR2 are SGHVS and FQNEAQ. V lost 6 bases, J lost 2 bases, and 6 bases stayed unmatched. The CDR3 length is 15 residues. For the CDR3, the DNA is TGTGCCAGCAGTGATAGCGGGGGCTACACAGATACGCAGTATTTT. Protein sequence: CASSDSGGYTDTQYF.

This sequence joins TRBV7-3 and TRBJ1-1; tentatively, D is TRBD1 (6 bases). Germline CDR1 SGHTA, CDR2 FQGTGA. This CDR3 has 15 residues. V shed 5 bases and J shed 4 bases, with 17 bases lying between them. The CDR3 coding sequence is TGTGCCAGCAGCCCCGATTCAGGGGCGGGCACTGAAGCTTTCTTT. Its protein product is CASSPDSGAGTEAFF. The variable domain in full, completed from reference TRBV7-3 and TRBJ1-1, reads GAGVSQTPSNKVTEKGKYVELRCDPISGHTALYWYRQSLGQGPEFLIYFQGTGAADDSGLPNDRFFAVRPEGSVSTLKIQRTERGDSAVYLCASSPDSGAGTEAFFGQGTRLTVV.

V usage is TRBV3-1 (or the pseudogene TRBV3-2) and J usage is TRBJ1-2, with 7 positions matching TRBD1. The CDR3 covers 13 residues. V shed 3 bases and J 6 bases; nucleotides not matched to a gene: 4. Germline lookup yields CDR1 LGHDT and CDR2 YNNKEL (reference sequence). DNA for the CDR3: TGTGCCAGCAGCCATAACAGGGGAAATGGCTACACCTTC. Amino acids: CASSHNRGNGYTF.

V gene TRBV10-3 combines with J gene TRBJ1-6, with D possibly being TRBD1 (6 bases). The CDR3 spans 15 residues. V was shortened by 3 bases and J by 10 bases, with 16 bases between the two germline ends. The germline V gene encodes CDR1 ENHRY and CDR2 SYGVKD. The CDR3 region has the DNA TGTGCCATCAGTGAAGGGGACCCAGGGGAATCACCCCTCCACTTT. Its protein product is CAISEGDPGESPLHF.

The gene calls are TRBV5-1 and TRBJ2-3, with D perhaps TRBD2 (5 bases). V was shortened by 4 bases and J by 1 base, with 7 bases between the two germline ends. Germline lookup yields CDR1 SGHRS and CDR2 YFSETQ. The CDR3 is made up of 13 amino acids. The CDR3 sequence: CASSVSGTDTQYF. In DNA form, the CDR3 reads TGCGCCAGCAGCGTTAGCGGCACAGATACGCAGTATTTT.

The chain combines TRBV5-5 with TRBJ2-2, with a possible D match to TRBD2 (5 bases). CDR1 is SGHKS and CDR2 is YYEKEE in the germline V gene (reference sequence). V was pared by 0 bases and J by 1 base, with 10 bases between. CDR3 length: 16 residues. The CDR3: CASSLEAGRNTGELFF. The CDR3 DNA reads TGTGCCAGCAGCTTGGAGGCGGGCCGGAACACCGGGGAGCTGTTTTTT.

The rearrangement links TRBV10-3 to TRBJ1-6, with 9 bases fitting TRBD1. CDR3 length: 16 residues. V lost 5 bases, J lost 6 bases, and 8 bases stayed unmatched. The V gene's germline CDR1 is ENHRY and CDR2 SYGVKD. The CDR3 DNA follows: TGTGCCATCAGTCCTCGGGACAGGGACGGTAATTCACCCCTCCACTTT. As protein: CAISPRDRDGNSPLHF.

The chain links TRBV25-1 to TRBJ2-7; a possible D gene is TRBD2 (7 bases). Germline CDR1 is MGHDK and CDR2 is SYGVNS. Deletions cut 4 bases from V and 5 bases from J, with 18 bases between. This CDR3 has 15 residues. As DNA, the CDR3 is TGTGCCAGCAGTGTAGGGGGAGGGGGTGGCCACGAGCAGTACTTC. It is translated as CASSVGGGGGHEQYF.

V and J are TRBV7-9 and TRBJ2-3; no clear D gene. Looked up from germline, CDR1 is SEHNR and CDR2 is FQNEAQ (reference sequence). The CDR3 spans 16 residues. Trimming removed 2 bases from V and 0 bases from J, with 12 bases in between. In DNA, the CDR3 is TGTGCCAGCAGCTTATCTCGCGGAACAAGCACAGATACGCAGTATTTT. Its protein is CASSLSRGTSTDTQYF.

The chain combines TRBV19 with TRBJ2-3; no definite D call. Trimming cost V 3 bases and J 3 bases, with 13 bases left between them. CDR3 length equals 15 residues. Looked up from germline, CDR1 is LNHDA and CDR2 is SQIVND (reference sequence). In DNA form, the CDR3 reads TGTGCCAGTAGTATGAGGCGGTCGGAGACAGATACGCAGTATTTT. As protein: CASSMRRSETDTQYF.

The CDR3 bases are TGTGCCAGCAGTGATGGGGGGGGCCAAGAGACCCAGTACTTC. It specifies CASSDGGGQETQYF. V is TRBV6-1 and J is TRBJ2-5; 7 bases are shared with TRBD2. This CDR3 spans 14 amino acids. In germline, CDR1 is MNHNS, CDR2 SASEGT. Unmatched junction bases numbered 2, after V lost 3 bases and J lost 1 base.

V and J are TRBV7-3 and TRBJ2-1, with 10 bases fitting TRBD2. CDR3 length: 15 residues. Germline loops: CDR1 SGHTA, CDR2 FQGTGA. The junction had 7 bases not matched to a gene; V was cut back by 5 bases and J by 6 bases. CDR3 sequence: CASSPRLAGLNEQFF. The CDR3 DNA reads TGTGCCAGCAGCCCCCGACTAGCGGGCCTCAATGAGCAGTTCTTC.

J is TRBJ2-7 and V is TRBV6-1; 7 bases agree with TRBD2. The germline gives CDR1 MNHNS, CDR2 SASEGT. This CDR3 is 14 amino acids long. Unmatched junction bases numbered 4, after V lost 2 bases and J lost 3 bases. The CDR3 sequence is CASSESGLGYEQYF. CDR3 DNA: TGTGCCAGCAGTGAATCAGGACTAGGCTACGAGCAGTACTTC.

CDR3 sequence: CASSPRQLTLNTGELFF. CDR3 bases: TGTGCCAGTAGTCCACGACAGCTTACCCTCAACACCGGGGAGCTGTTTTTT. The chain recombines TRBV19 with TRBJ2-2; possibly TRBD1 for D (5 bases). V shed 5 bases and J shed 2 bases, with 18 bases lying between them. This CDR3 contains 17 residues. Germline V gene sequence: CDR1 LNHDA, CDR2 SQIVND (reference sequence).

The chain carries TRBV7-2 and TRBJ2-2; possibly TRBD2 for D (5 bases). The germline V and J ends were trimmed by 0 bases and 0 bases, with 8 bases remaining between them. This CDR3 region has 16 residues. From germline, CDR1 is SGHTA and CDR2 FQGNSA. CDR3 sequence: CASSLADYTNTGELFF. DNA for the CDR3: TGTGCCAGCAGCTTAGCCGACTACACGAACACCGGGGAGCTGTTTTTT. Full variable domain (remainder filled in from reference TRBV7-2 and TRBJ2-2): GAGVSQSPSNKVTEKGKDVELRCDPISGHTALYWYRQSLGQGLEFLIYFQGNSAPDKSGLPSDRFSAERTGGSVSTLTIQRTQQEDSAVYLCASSLADYTNTGELFFGEGSRLTVL.

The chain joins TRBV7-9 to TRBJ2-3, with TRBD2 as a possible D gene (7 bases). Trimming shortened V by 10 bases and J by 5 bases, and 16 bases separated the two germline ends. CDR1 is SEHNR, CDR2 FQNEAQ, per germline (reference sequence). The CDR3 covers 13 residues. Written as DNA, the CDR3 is TGTGCCACTTCCTGGGGGGGGCGAGATACGCAGTATTTT. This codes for CATSWGGRDTQYF.

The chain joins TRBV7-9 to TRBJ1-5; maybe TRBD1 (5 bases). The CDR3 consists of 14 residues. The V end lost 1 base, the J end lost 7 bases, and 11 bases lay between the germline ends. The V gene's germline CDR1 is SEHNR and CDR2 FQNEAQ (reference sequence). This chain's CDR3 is CASSLEGVGQPQHF. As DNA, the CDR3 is TGTGCCAGCAGCTTAGAAGGGGTAGGGCAGCCCCAGCATTTT.

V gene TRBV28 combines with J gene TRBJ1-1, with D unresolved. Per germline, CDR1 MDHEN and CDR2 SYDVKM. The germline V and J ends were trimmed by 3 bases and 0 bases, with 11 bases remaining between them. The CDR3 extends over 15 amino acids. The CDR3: CASSFSDGMNTEAFF. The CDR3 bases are TGTGCCAGCAGTTTTTCTGACGGGATGAACACTGAAGCTTTCTTT.

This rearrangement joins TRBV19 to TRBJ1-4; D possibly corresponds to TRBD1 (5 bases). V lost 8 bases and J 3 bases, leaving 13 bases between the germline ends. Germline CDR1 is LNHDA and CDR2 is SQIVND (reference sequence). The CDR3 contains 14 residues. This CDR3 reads CASAGSGANEKLFF. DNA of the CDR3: TGTGCCAGTGCAGGGTCGGGAGCTAATGAAAAACTGTTTTTT.

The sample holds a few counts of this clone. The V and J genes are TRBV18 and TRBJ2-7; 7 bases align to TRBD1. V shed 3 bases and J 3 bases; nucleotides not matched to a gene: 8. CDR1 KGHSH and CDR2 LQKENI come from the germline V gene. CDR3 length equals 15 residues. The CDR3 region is CASSPAGGSFYEQYF. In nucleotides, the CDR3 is TGTGCCAGCTCACCCGCAGGGGGATCTTTCTACGAGCAGTACTTC.

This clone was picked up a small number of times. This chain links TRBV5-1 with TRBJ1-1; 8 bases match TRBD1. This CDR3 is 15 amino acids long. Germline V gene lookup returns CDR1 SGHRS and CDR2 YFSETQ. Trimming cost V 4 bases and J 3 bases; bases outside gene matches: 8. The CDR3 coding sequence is TGCGCCAGCAGCGGAAGAAACAGGGGGGACACTGAAGCTTTCTTT. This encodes CASSGRNRGDTEAFF.

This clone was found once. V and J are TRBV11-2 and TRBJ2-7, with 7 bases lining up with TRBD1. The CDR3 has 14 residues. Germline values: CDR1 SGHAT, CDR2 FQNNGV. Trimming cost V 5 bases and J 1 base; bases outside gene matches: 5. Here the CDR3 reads CASSPTRGSYEQYF. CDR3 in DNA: TGTGCCAGCAGCCCAACCAGGGGGTCCTACGAGCAGTACTTC.

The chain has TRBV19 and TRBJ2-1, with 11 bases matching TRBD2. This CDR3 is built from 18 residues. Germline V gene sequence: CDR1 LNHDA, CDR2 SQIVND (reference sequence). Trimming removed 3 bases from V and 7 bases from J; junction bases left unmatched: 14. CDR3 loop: CASSISLQLAGGPNEQFF. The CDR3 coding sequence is TGTGCCAGTAGTATCTCCCTACAATTAGCGGGGGGGCCAAATGAGCAGTTCTTC.

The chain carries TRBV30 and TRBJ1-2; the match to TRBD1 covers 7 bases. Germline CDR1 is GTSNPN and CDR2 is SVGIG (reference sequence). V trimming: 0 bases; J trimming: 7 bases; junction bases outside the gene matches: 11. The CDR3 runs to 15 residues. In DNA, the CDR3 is TGTGCCTGGAGTGTCGTCGGGACAGAGTTTCGTGGCTACACCTTC. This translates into CAWSVVGTEFRGYTF.

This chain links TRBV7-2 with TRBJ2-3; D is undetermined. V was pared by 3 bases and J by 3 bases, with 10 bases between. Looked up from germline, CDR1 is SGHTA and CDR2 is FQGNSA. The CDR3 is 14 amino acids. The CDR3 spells CASSFFQATDTQYF. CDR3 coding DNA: TGTGCCAGCAGCTTCTTCCAGGCAACAGATACGCAGTATTTT.